A single sample is the source of the 7 T cell receptor beta chains below, sequenced in a study of blood T cell repertoires in COVID-19. Assay: immunoSEQ multiplex PCR; the TCRdb copy retains only in-frame clones and omits some. The repertoire holds some 390,000 clones, with around 87% as singletons. The sample taken for sequencing was peripheral blood. These receptors were obtained from a woman aged 60-70 years with COVID-19, enrolled during active disease.

This clone has just one count. V is TRBV5-1 and J is TRBJ2-5; D unresolved. The CDR3 is 14 amino acids. The germline V gene has CDR1 SGHRS and CDR2 YFSETQ. Between the trimmed V and J ends, which lost 4 bases and 0 bases, there was a span of 10 bases. The CDR3 DNA sequence: TGCGCCAGCAGCCGTTATGGCCACCAAGAGACCCAGTACTTC. Protein: CASSRYGHQETQYF.

The chain has TRBV5-5 and TRBJ2-3, with 9 bases aligning to TRBD2. CDR1 SGHKS and CDR2 YYEKEE come from the germline V gene (reference sequence). The length of the CDR3 is 18 residues. The V gene end was trimmed by 3 bases and the J gene end by 8 bases; junction bases not matched to a gene: 19. The CDR3 loop reads CASSSARGGAGGKGTQYF. The DNA for the CDR3 is TGTGCCAGCAGCTCTGCCCGTGGAGGAGCGGGGGGTAAGGGTACGCAGTATTTT.

This chain's CDR3 is CASTRGDSAYEQYF. DNA of the CDR3: TGTGCCAGCACCAGGGGAGACAGTGCCTACGAGCAGTACTTC. The chain couples TRBV27 to TRBJ2-7; a possible D gene is TRBD1 (6 bases). CDR3 length: 14 amino acids. The V end was cut by 7 bases, the J end by 2 bases, with 15 bases between. Germline V CDR1 and CDR2: MNHEY, SMNVEV (reference sequence).

The chain has TRBV5-1 and TRBJ2-5; 10 nucleotides align to TRBD1. The CDR3 runs to 15 residues. The germline V gene has CDR1 SGHRS and CDR2 YFSETQ. The trim removed 4 bases at V and 3 bases at J, leaving 6 bases unmatched. CDR3 residues: CASSLTGGVEETQYF. The DNA for the CDR3 is TGCGCCAGCAGCCTGACAGGGGGCGTTGAAGAGACCCAGTACTTC.

V usage is TRBV11-2 and J usage is TRBJ2-3, with 9 nucleotides matching TRBD1. Germline V gives CDR1 SGHAT, CDR2 FQNNGV. The CDR3 extends over 15 amino acids. The ends lost 5 bases at V and 8 bases at J; junction bases unmatched: 11. For the CDR3, the DNA is TGTGCCAGCAGCATAAGCCGGGACAGGGTGGCTACGCAGTATTTT. Translating gives CASSISRDRVATQYF.

This rearrangement joins TRBV28 to TRBJ2-1, with D possibly being TRBD2 (5 bases). V shed 7 bases and J shed 7 bases, with 11 bases lying between them. The CDR3 is 12 amino acids. Germline V gene lookup returns CDR1 MDHEN and CDR2 SYDVKM. CDR3 coding DNA: TGTGCCAGCACCCTCCCGGGAAATGAGCAGTTCTTC. Amino acids: CASTLPGNEQFF.

V is TRBV27 and J is TRBJ2-1, with TRBD1 identical over 8 bases. The CDR3 length is 13 residues. Looked up from germline, CDR1 is MNHEY and CDR2 is SMNVEV (reference sequence). Losses at the gene ends were 5 bases for V and 15 bases for J; bases not matched to a gene: 12. This CDR3 is CASSPRTGRTGFF. The DNA of the CDR3 is TGTGCCAGCAGTCCCCGGACAGGGCGCACGGGGTTCTTC.